The clone carrying this T cell receptor beta chain came up many times. The antigen is undetermined. The CDR3 totals 14 residues. After removal of 1 base from V and 6 bases from J, the junction contained 4 bases not matched to a gene. This specimen comes from a study of CD8 T cells in ankylosing spondylitis. Study-level results: In synovial fluid and blood from reactive arthritis, some motif variants were previously reported. Seemingly characteristic of ankylosing spondylitis blood was a TCR beta motif consisting of about 8 highly homologous variants.

It was by quantitative 5'-RACE with molecular barcodes that TCR beta libraries were made. MiXCR, run by TCRdb on the 5' RACE reads, gives a single entry per CDR3 protein. The data hold 350,000 or so distinct CDR3 sequences, with 7.5% to 9% observed a single time. This rearrangement joins TRBV12-3 or TRBV12-4 to TRBJ2-7, with 9 bases fitting TRBD1. Sequenced: blood, either unsorted or a sorted T cell fraction (not recorded which). This receptor was obtained from a male donor with ankylosing spondylitis. This CDR3 reads CASSLVRDRVEQYF. Written as DNA, the CDR3 is TGTGCCAGCAGTTTAGTCCGGGACAGGGTCGAGCAGTACTTC.